The subject of this entry is one T cell receptor (beta chain). Germline CDR1 SGHRS, CDR2 YFSETQ. V was shortened by 6 bases and J by 1 base, with 13 bases between the two germline ends. CDR3 length: 14 residues. This entry belongs to a study of control samples from healthy donors and cancer patients. Profiling relied on immunoSEQ multiplex PCR, and the TCRdb table lists in-frame clones only, not all of them. The data contain about 120,000 clones, about 88% of them seen just once; the ten biggest clones take up 2% to 3%. The chain is built from TRBV5-1 and TRBJ1-1; D possibly corresponds to TRBD1 (5 bases). This clonotype was sampled from a woman aged 70 to 79 in good health. The sample was blood. Here the CDR3 reads CASTPRGENTEAFF. The CDR3 bases are TGCGCCAGCACCCCCCGGGGGGAGAACACTGAAGCTTTCTTT.